Listed here is a single T cell receptor (beta chain). Its recognized antigen is unknown. Within one base of it there is no much larger clone, and no base qualities were kept. This record belongs to a study of blood T cell repertoires in COVID-19 (dated by TCRdb to 2019 to 2021). For the wider study: Collaborator samples came from the United States, Italy and Spain and covered acute and convalescent phases of COVID-19. Deeply sampled blood TCRbeta repertoires from subjects exposed to, actively infected with, or recovered from COVID-19 were included in the dataset. Samples came from the ongoing ImmuneRACE study (first 160 participants) plus 1,254 subjects from 6 global collaborators. The material from the prospective study consisted of cDNA or gDNA derived from T cells, B-cell-depleted T cells, or PBMCs. A de-identified subject ID, COVID-19 status, age in years and sex were almost always included in the sample metadata. The repertoires were made available in a free public database intended to serve as a resource for research on the immune response to SARS-CoV-2. Where available, HLA class I and class II types were obtained from metadata supplied by the sample provider rather than from assay-based typing. General conclusions and limits of the study: The quantity of clinical and demographic metadata differed by source and by participant and was supplied without curation.

The collaborating institutions used their own protocols to collect whole blood in K2EDTA tubes. For TCRbeta analysis, collaborators shipped samples in one of three forms: frozen whole blood, isolated PBMCs, or DNA extracted from either of those sample types. The CDR3 goes from the cysteine to the valine over 12 residues. Only the CDR3 part of the read is kept: 36 bases, read in frame from the first base. The trim is 7 bases for V and 6 bases for J, with a gap of 13 bases between the germline ends. As encoded in the germline V gene (reference sequence), CDR1 is LNHDA while CDR2 is SQIVND. TCRbeta CDR3 regions were amplified from genomic DNA using the immunoSEQ Assay, a bias-controlled multiplex PCR. In the authors' own workflow: The number of nucleated cells in each sample was estimated from the amplification of reference gene primers within the assay. Sequence reads were collapsed and filtered to measure the absolute abundance of every unique TCRbeta CDR3 rearrangement. Productive Simpson clonality was computed per sample as the square root of Simpson's diversity index over productive rearrangements. TCRdb mirrors the immuneACCESS table, restricted to in-frame sequences. Some clones are absent from its copies; in checked studies, under half trace to an unresolved V gene, and the reason for the others is unknown. V, J and clone size were drawn from that table, and D and trimming were deduced from the DNA. The sample profile shows approximately 150,000 clones; about 88% of them were found once. Clones ranked in the top ten supply around 2.5% of the sample.

The specimen was peripheral blood. The receptor chain draws on TRBV19 and TRBJ2-7, with the identity of the D gene unclear. This sequence was found in a human donor with acute or convalescent COVID-19. The donor label of this sample is uncertain. The nucleotide sequence reads as follows: TGTGCCAGTAAGAGCACCCACGGCGAGCAGTACGTC. Translated, this gives CASKSTHGEQYV.